This T cell receptor (beta chain) stems from a study of blood T cell repertoires in COVID-19. Study-level background: In each case, the material was cDNA or gDNA derived from T cells, B-cell-depleted T cells, or PBMCs.

As handled by the study authors: Amplification of reference gene primers provided the estimated nucleated cell counts. Here immunoSEQ multiplex PCR was the method, and the copy in TCRdb shows in-frame clones only, minus some. V, J and clone size are those of that table, while D and trimming were read from the DNA. Here the sample spans some 190,000 clones, about 78% being singletons. Notes on this clone: At one end the junction does not follow the germline gene, possibly because of a read error.

This CDR3 spans 13 amino acids. The germline CDR1 and CDR2 sequences are SQVTM and ANQGSEA. The TCR sequence derives from a woman in her 50s with active or convalescent COVID-19. Specimen: peripheral blood. This chain connects TRBV29-1 to TRBJ2-1; 8 bases line up with TRBD2. As DNA, the CDR3 is TGCAGCGTCGAAGGACTAGCTCGCAATGAGCAGTTCTTC. The encoded protein is CSVEGLARNEQFF.